Described below is a single TCR beta chain sequence and its context. These data originate in a study of blood T cells in healthy people across ages. The CDR3 covers 18 residues. Germline assignment: CDR1 SEHNR and CDR2 FQNEAQ (reference sequence). V lost 0 bases, J lost 2 bases, and 3 bases stayed unmatched. A second about 7 to 12 cycle PCR used barcoded and J-beta primers. One entry per CDR3 protein results from TCRdb running MiXCR on the 5' RACE reads. The data contain 1.5 million to 2 million distinct CDR3 sequences, about 28% of them singletons. The sample consisted of blood. This receptor was obtained from a woman aged 25 to 39 in good health. The rearrangement uses TRBV7-9 and TRBJ2-4; 14 bases align to TRBD2. DNA of the CDR3: TGTGCCAGCAGCTTAGCAGGACTAGCGGGAGGAACCAAAAACATTCAGTACTTC. This gives the protein CASSLAGLAGGTKNIQYF.